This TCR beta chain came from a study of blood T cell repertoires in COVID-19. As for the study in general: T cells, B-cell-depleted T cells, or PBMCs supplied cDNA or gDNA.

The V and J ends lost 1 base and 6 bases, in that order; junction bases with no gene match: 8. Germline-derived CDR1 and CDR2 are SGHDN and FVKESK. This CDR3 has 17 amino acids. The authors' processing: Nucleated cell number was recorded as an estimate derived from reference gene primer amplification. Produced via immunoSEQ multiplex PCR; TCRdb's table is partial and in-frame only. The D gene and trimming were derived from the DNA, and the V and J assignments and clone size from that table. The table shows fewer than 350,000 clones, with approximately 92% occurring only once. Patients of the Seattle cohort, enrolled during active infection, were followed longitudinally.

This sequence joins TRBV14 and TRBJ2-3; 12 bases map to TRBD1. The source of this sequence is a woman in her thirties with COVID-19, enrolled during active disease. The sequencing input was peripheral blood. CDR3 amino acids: CASSQGPGDRGRDTQYF. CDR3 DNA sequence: TGTGCCAGCAGCCAAGGCCCCGGGGACAGGGGGCGGGATACGCAGTATTTT.